This T cell receptor beta chain was captured in a study of blood T cells in healthy people across ages. This clonotype was seen only a few times. Its antigen is as yet unknown. With a J-beta primer mix and a sample-barcoded 5' primer, a second PCR ran roughly 6 to 11 cycles. Every individual sample yielded 2.5 million or more paired-end reads (each containing CDR3). TCRdb recomputed calls from the 5' RACE reads with MiXCR, one row per CDR3 protein. Of about 830,000 distinct CDR3 sequences listed, under 80% are singletons. Findings of the study overall: The lack of PBMC sorting stopped any conclusive naive versus antigen-experienced comparison. In older individuals, TCR beta diversity per million T cells was lower, falling roughly linearly with age.

This CDR3 spans 14 amino acids. Per germline, CDR1 MNHEY and CDR2 SMNVEV (reference sequence). Trimming shortened V by 0 bases and J by 9 bases, and 12 bases separated the two germline ends. The chain recombines TRBV27 with TRBJ2-1; tentatively, D is TRBD1 (6 bases). This receptor was taken from a man younger than 40 in good health. Source material: blood. CDR3 amino acids: CASSLSYRAGEQFF. CDR3 coding DNA: TGTGCCAGCAGTTTATCGTACAGGGCTGGTGAGCAGTTCTTC.